These 5 T cell receptor beta chains were sequenced from one sample in a study of control samples from healthy donors and cancer patients. Profiled with immunoSEQ multiplex PCR; TCRdb holds only in-frame clones, not every one. The sample has approximately 86,000 clones; approximately 81% are singletons. The specimen sequenced was blood. The receptors were gathered from a woman aged 40 to 49 in good health.

The chain recombines TRBV5-6 with TRBJ2-7; 8 bases align to TRBD1. The ends lost 4 bases at V and 6 bases at J; junction bases unmatched: 12. Germline V gene sequence: CDR1 SGHDT, CDR2 YYEEEE. The CDR3 length is 15 residues. CDR3 residues: CASSLPGQAKGEQYF. DNA of the CDR3: TGTGCCAGCAGCCTACCGGGACAGGCGAAGGGCGAGCAGTACTTC.

This clone was seen a few times. The chain uses TRBV7-2 and TRBJ2-2, with D tentatively TRBD1 (5 bases). V gave up 1 base and J gave up 0 bases, with 12 bases separating them. Per the germline V gene, CDR1 is SGHTA and CDR2 is FQGNSA. The CDR3 is 17 residues long. This chain's CDR3 is CASSLDPETANTGELFF. The DNA of the CDR3 is TGTGCCAGCAGCTTAGATCCAGAGACAGCGAACACCGGGGAGCTGTTTTTT.

V gene TRBV4-1 combines with J gene TRBJ1-4; tentatively, D is TRBD1 (5 bases). With 3 bases removed from V and 4 bases from J, the gap between germline ends came to 12 bases. This CDR3 is 15 amino acids long. Germline CDR1 is MGHRA and CDR2 is YSYEKL. CDR3 in DNA: TGCGCCAGCAGCCAGGACACATCAGTTAATGAAAAACTGTTTTTT. Its translation is CASSQDTSVNEKLFF.

Of note for this clone: This sample also contains other DNA sequences that code for the same CDR3. CDR3 sequence: CSAGGNTEAFF. The CDR3 DNA sequence: TGCAGTGCTGGGGGGAACACTGAAGCTTTCTTT. The chain combines TRBV20-1 with TRBJ1-1, with D possibly TRBD1 on 5 matching bases. In germline, CDR1 is DFQATT, CDR2 SNEGSKA (reference sequence). The CDR3 sequence is 11 residues long. V gave up 5 bases and J gave up 1 base, with 5 bases separating them.

The chain is built from TRBV27 and TRBJ1-6; D is unclear. The CDR3 length is 13 residues. CDR1 MNHEY and CDR2 SMNVEV come from the germline V gene (reference sequence). With 2 bases removed from V and 9 bases from J, the gap between germline ends came to 8 bases. Here the CDR3 DNA reads TGTGCCAGCAGTTTACTTCCTGGTTCACCCCTCCACTTT. This codes for CASSLLPGSPLHF.